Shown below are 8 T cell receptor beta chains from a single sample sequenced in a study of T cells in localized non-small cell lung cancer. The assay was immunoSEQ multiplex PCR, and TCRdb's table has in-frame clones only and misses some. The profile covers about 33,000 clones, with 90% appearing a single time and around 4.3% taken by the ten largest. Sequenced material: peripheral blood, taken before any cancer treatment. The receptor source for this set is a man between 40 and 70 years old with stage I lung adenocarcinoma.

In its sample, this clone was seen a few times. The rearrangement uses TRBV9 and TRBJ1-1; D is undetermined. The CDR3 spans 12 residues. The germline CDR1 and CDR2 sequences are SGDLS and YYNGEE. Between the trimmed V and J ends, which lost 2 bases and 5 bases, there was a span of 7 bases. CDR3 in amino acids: CASSVGDTEAFF. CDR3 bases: TGTGCCAGCAGCGTCGGGGATACTGAAGCTTTCTTT.

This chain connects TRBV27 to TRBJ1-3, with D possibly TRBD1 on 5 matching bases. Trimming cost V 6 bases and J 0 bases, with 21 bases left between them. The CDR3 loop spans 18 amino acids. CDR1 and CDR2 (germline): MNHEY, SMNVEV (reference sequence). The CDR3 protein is CASSHRARGVYSGNTIYF. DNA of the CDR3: TGTGCCAGCAGCCATAGAGCGCGAGGGGTTTACTCTGGAAACACCATATATTTT.

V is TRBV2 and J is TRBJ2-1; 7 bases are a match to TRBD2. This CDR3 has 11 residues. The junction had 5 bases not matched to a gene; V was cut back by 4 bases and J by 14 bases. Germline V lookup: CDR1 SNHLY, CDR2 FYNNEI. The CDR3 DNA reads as TGTGCCAGCAGTGCCGGGACTAACGAGTTCTTC. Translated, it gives CASSAGTNEFF. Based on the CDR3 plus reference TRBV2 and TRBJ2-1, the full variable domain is EPEVTQTPSHQVTQMGQEVILRCVPISNHLYFYWYRQILGQKVEFLVSFYNNEISEKSEIFDDQFSVERPDGSNFTLKIRSTKLEDSAMYFCASSAGTNEFFGPGTRLTVL.

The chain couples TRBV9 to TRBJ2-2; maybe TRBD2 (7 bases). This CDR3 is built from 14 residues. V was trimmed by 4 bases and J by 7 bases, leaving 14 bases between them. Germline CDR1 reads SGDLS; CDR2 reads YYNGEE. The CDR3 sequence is CASSTRGAVGELFF. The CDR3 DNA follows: TGTGCCAGCAGCACACGGGGGGCGGTCGGGGAGCTGTTTTTT.

The CDR3 here is CASSPYTAPVASGANVLTF. The DNA of the CDR3 is TGTGCCAGCTCACCCTACACCGCCCCCGTGGCTTCTGGGGCCAACGTCCTGACTTTC. The rearrangement links TRBV18 to TRBJ2-6; D not certain. Germline loops: CDR1 KGHSH, CDR2 LQKENI. V lost 3 bases, J lost 1 base, and 19 bases lay in between. The CDR3 covers 19 residues.

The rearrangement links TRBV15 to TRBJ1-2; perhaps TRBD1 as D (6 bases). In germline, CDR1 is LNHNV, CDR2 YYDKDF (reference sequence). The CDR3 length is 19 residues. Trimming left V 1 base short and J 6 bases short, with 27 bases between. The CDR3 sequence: CATSRGLTPAPQGTNGYTF. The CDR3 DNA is TGTGCCACCAGCAGAGGTTTGACTCCTGCTCCCCAGGGGACAAATGGCTACACCTTC.

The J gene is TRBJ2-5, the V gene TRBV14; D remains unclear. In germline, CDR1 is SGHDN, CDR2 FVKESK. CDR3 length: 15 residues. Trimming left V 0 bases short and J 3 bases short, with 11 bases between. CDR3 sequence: CASSQEMWRKETQYF. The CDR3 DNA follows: TGTGCCAGCAGCCAAGAAATGTGGCGGAAAGAGACCCAGTACTTC.

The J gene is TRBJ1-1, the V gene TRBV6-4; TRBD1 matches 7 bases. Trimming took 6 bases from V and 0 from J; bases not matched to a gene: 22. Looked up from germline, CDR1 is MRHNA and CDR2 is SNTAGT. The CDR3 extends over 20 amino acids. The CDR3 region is CASRHITFTGAYPMNTEAFF. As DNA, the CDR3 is TGTGCCAGCAGACACATTACCTTTACAGGGGCGTACCCTATGAACACTGAAGCTTTCTTT.